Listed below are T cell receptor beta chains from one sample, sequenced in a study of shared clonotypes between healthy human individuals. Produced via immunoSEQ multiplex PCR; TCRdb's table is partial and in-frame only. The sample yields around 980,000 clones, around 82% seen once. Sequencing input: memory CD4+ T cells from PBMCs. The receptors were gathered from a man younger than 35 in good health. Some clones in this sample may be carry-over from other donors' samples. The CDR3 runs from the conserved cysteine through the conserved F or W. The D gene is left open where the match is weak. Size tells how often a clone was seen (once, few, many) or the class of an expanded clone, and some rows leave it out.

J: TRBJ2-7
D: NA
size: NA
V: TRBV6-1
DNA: TGTGCCAGCAGTGCCCGGGACGGGATCTCCTACGAGCAGTACTTC
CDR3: CASSARDGISYEQYF

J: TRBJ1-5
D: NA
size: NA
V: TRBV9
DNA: TGTGCCAGCAGCCGGGGAGATAGCAATCAGCCCCAGCATTTT
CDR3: CASSRGDSNQPQHF

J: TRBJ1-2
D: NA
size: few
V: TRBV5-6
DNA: TGTGCCAGCAGCTTGGCAGAGACTCCTGGGGGCTACACCTTC
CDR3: CASSLAETPGGYTF

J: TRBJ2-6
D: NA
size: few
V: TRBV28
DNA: TGTGCCAGCAGTTTACAGGTGATCTCTGGGGCCAACGTCCTGACTTTC
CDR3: CASSLQVISGANVLTF

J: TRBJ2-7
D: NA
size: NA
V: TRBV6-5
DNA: TGTGCCAGCAACGACAGGTTCACCTACGAGCAGTACTTC
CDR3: CASNDRFTYEQYF

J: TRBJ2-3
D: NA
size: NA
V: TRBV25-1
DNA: TGTGCCAGCACGGGGACGCGGGCGCAGTATTTT
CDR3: CASTGTRAQYF

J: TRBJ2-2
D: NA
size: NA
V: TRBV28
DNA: TGTGCCAGCAGTCCACCTAGGGACACCGGGGAGCTGTTTTTT
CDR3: CASSPPRDTGELFF

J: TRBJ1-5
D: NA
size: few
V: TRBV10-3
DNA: TGTGCCATATGCTCGCAGGGGAATCAGCCCCAGCATTTT
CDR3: CAICSQGNQPQHF

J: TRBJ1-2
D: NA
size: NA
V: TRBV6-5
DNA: TGTGCCAGCAGTCTTCGAGGGAGTAACTATGGCTACACCTTC
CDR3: CASSLRGSNYGYTF

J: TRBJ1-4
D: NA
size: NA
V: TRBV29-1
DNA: TGCAGCGTTACGGACGCGGGCAATGAAAAACTGTTTTTT
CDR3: CSVTDAGNEKLFF

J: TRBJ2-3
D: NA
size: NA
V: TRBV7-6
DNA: TGTGCCAGCAGCCCTACAGTCGGGGCAGATACGCAGTATTTT
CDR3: CASSPTVGADTQYF

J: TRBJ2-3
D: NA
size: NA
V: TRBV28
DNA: TGTGCCAGCAGTTTCCGTGGCAGGGGAGTTGGTACGCAGTATTTT
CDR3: CASSFRGRGVGTQYF

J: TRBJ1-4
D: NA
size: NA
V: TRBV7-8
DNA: TGTGCCAGCAGCCGGGGACCGGGTCGAAATGAAAAACTGTTTTTT
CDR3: CASSRGPGRNEKLFF

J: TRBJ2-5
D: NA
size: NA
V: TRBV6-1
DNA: TGTGCCAGCAGTGAAGCCCTAGTTGGGGGGGAGACCCAGTACTTC
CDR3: CASSEALVGGETQYF

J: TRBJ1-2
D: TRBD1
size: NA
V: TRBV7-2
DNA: TGTGCCAGCAGCTTAGCGGGACAGGGAAACTATGGCTACACCTTC
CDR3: CASSLAGQGNYGYTF

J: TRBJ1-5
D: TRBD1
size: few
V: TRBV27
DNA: TGTGCCAGCAGAACCCACAGGGGGAGCAATCAGCCCCAGCATTTT
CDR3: CASRTHRGSNQPQHF

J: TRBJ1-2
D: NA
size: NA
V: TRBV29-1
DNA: TGCAGCGTCCGAGGGGGATCTAACTATGGCTACACCTTC
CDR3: CSVRGGSNYGYTF

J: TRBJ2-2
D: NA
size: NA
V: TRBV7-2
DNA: TGTGCCAGCAAATGGGGACAGAACACCGGGGAGCTGTTTTTT
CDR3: CASKWGQNTGELFF

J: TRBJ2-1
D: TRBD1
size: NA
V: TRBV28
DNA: TGTGCCAGCAGATCGGACAGGAGGTCCTACAATGAGCAGTTCTTC
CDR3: CASRSDRRSYNEQFF

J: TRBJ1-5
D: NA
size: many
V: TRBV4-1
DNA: TGCGCCAGCAGCCAAGATATACCGGGGCTTTATAGCAATCAGCCCCAGCATTTT
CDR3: CASSQDIPGLYSNQPQHF

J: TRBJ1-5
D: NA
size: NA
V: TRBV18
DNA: TGTGCCAGCTCACCCCCGAACAGCCAGCGTCAGCCCCAGCATTTT
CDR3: CASSPPNSQRQPQHF

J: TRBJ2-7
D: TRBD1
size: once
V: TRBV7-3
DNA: TGTGCCAGCAGCACCAAAACCCTGGGGACAGGGGGAAGTATCGAGCAGTACTTC
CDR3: CASSTKTLGTGGSIEQYF